The source of this TCR beta chain is a study of T-cell reconstitution after alpha-beta-depleted transplantation in children. This CDR3 is built from 15 residues. V shed 3 bases, J shed 6 bases, and the junction held 12 bases outside the gene matches. CDR1 and CDR2 (germline): SGHRS, YFSETQ. Unique molecular identifiers were incorporated into the prepared TCRbeta library. Via MiXCR, TCRdb re-called the PCR reads, giving one row per CDR3 protein. The sample includes over 550,000 distinct CDR3 sequences, about 11% of them seen just once. The rearrangement joins TRBV5-1 to TRBJ2-7; 7 nucleotides align to TRBD2. The specimen comprised PBMCs from the stem cell graft donor, sampled from the stem cell graft. This clonotype was obtained from a human donor who donated a stem cell graft to a child with acute myeloid leukemia. The CDR3 DNA sequence: TGCGCCAGCAGCTCGATTAGCGGGTCCGGGGGCGAGCAGTACTTC. It codes for CASSSISGSGGEQYF. The full variable domain, completed using reference TRBV5-1 and TRBJ2-7, is KAGVTQTPRYLIKTRGQQVTLSCSPISGHRSVSWYQQTPGQGLQFLFEYFSETQRNKGNFPGRFSGRQFSNSRSEMNVSTLELGDSALYLCASSSISGSGGEQYFGPGTRLTVT.